This T cell receptor (beta chain) is drawn from a study of regulatory T cells in long-lasting Graves disease. Described time point: persistent/refractory GD, antithyroid drugs over 5 years with positive TRAb. RNA from PBMCs was the source of the TCR library. American Thyroid Association guidelines defined Graves' disease diagnosis. This clonotype has at least ten counts. Assembly of TCR beta libraries relied on iRepertoire HTBI primers together with Arm-PCR of CDR3 regions. TCRdb redid the calling of the multiplex PCR reads with MiXCR, one entry per CDR3 protein. This sample has some 430,000 distinct CDR3 sequences; around a fifth occur once, and the top ten carry roughly 7.1%. The sequence came from a female donor with Graves disease. The material sequenced was peripheral blood mononuclear cells (PBMCs), taken when the disease was refractory, from a patient treated with antithyroid drugs.

In DNA, the CDR3 is TGTGCCAGCAGCTTTAGCGGCCAAGAGACCCAGTACTTC. This translates into CASSFSGQETQYF. This chain uses TRBV12-3 or TRBV12-4 with TRBJ2-5, with a possible D match to TRBD2 (6 bases). The CDR3 loop spans 13 amino acids. Trimming removed 6 bases at V and 1 base at J, with 9 bases between.